The sequence of this T cell receptor (beta chain) was determined in a study of cytomegalovirus exposure and HLA in healthy donors. Germline V gene data show CDR1 as MDHEN and CDR2 as SYDVKM. The CDR3 runs 15 residues. The junction had 8 bases not matched to a gene; V was cut back by 6 bases and J by 4 bases. Both 60 Vbeta primers and 13 Jbeta primers went into the PCR. Only in-frame clones appear in the TCRdb table, and some are missing; sequencing was by immunoSEQ multiplex PCR. Of some 130,000 clones listed, roughly 60% are singletons. Sequenced input: PBMCs. The rearrangement joins TRBV28 to TRBJ1-2; 10 bases are shared with TRBD1. This TCR was sampled from a man between 35 and 55 years old in good health and CMV-seropositive. The CDR3 nucleotides read TGTGCCAGCAGCTCGACAGGGGGCGCCGTCTATGGCTACACCTTC. It encodes CASSSTGGAVYGYTF.